This entry lists 16 T cell receptor beta chains sequenced from one sample in a study of control samples from healthy donors and cancer patients. Some clones are missing from TCRdb's copy, which holds only in-frame ones; the method was immunoSEQ multiplex PCR. The sample holds tens of thousands of clones; roughly 84% are singletons and the top ten take roughly 39%. The sequenced sample was PBMCs. Source of these receptors: a man between 65 and 85 years old with lung cancer.

Here the CDR3 reads CASSLGRGLQETQYF. In DNA, the CDR3 is TGTGCCAGCAGCTTGGGGCGGGGGCTGCAAGAGACCCAGTACTTC. V gene TRBV5-8 combines with J gene TRBJ2-5; D possibly corresponds to TRBD2 (7 bases). Trimming pared 0 bases from V and 2 bases from J, leaving 11 bases between. Per the germline V gene, CDR1 is SGHTS and CDR2 is YDEGEE. The CDR3 totals 15 residues.

On this clone itself: At the DNA level, this CDR3 is encoded by other sequences in the same sample as well. The rearrangement uses TRBV6-6 and TRBJ2-7, with TRBD2 identical over 11 bases. The CDR3 length is 15 residues. The junction had 5 bases not matched to a gene; V was cut back by 5 bases and J by 2 bases. Germline-derived CDR1 and CDR2 are MNHNY and SVGAGI (reference sequence). In DNA, the CDR3 is TGTGCCAGCAGTCAGGGGACTAGCGGACCCTACGAGCAGTACTTC. Amino acids: CASSQGTSGPYEQYF.

This clone was counted only a few times. This sequence joins TRBV28 and TRBJ1-4; 10 bases are shared with TRBD1. The V and J ends lost 5 bases and 9 bases, in that order; junction bases with no gene match: 9. This CDR3 has 15 amino acids. Germline CDR1 MDHEN, CDR2 SYDVKM. The CDR3 loop is CASSPRQGAVQKLFF. CDR3 sequence (DNA): TGTGCCAGCAGTCCGAGACAGGGGGCTGTTCAAAAACTGTTTTTT.

The chain couples TRBV5-1 to TRBJ2-7; 8 bases are shared with TRBD2. Germline CDR1 is SGHRS and CDR2 is YFSETQ. This CDR3 has 15 amino acids. The CDR3 coding sequence is TGCGCTAGCCTGCCCCCGGGGGGGGACTCCTACGAGCAGTACTTC. It yields the protein CASLPPGGDSYEQYF. Drawing the rest from reference TRBV5-1 and TRBJ2-7, the complete variable domain is KAGVTQTPRYLIKTRGQQVTLSCSPISGHRSVSWYQQTPGQGLQFLFEYFSETQRNKGNFPGRFSGRQFSNSRSEMNVSTLELGDSALYLCASLPPGGDSYEQYFGPGTRLTVT.

J is TRBJ1-2 and V is TRBV24-1; no clear D. Trimming shortened V by 1 base and J by 7 bases, and 9 bases separated the two germline ends. The CDR3 contains 13 residues. Germline-derived CDR1 and CDR2 are KGHDR and SFDVKD. The CDR3 reads CATSDFPGSGYTF. In DNA, the CDR3 is TGTGCCACCAGTGATTTCCCGGGGTCTGGCTACACCTTC.

This chain connects TRBV7-2 to TRBJ1-5; the D is unclear. The CDR3 extends over 13 amino acids. CDR1 is SGHTA and CDR2 is FQGNSA in the germline V gene. The V end lost 4 bases, the J end lost 7 bases, and 11 bases lay between the germline ends. In DNA, the CDR3 is TGTGCCAGCAGCTCGGCCGGAGGGCAGCCCCAGCATTTT. Translation gives CASSSAGGQPQHF.

This rearrangement joins TRBV24-1 to TRBJ1-2; D is ambiguous. This CDR3 is built from 13 residues. Germline lookup yields CDR1 KGHDR and CDR2 SFDVKD. V lost 1 base and J lost 4, with 6 bases in between. CDR3 sequence: CATSDFGSYGYTF. CDR3 DNA: TGTGCCACCAGTGATTTCGGTTCCTATGGCTACACCTTC.

The rearrangement uses TRBV5-1 and TRBJ2-5, with D possibly being TRBD1 or TRBD2 (5 bases each). Germline V gene sequence: CDR1 SGHRS, CDR2 YFSETQ. This CDR3 comprises 14 residues. The V gene lost 3 bases and the J gene lost 1 base, with 10 bases spanning the gap. The CDR3 DNA sequence: TGCGCCAGCAGCTGGGCCGGGACCCAAGAGACCCAGTACTTC. Translation: CASSWAGTQETQYF.

The chain employs TRBV19 and TRBJ2-3, with 10 bases identical to TRBD2. Germline trimming cut 8 bases from V and 6 bases from J; bases unmatched to any gene: 8. Germline lookup yields CDR1 LNHDA and CDR2 SQIVND (reference sequence). CDR3 length: 14 amino acids. The CDR3: CASATSGVADTQYF. The CDR3 DNA reads as TGTGCCAGTGCTACTAGCGGGGTTGCGGATACGCAGTATTTT. The whole variable domain, filled in from reference TRBV19 and TRBJ2-3, reads DGGITQSPKYLFRKEGQNVTLSCEQNLNHDAMYWYRQDPGQGLRLIYYSQIVNDFQKGDIAEGYSVSREKKESFPLTVTSAQKNPTAFYLCASATSGVADTQYFGPGTRLTVL.

The count of this clone is one. The chain couples TRBV9 to TRBJ2-3; 10 nucleotides line up with TRBD2. Losses at the gene ends were 0 bases for V and 6 bases for J; bases not matched to a gene: 7. The germline V gene has CDR1 SGDLS and CDR2 YYNGEE. This CDR3 has 16 amino acids. CDR3 bases: TGTGCCAGCAGCGTAGATACTAGCGGGGTACTTGATACGCAGTATTTT. It codes for CASSVDTSGVLDTQYF.

The chain couples TRBV29-1 to TRBJ2-7; maybe TRBD2 (6 bases). Germline lookup yields CDR1 SQVTM and CDR2 ANQGSEA. CDR3 length: 12 residues. Trimming stripped 7 bases from V and 0 bases from J, with 10 bases between. The DNA of the CDR3 is TGCAGCGGGGGGGATCACTCCTACGAGCAGTACTTC. It encodes CSGGDHSYEQYF.

The V and J genes are TRBV12-5 and TRBJ1-5; 9 bases line up with TRBD1. The trim removed 1 base at V and 7 bases at J, leaving 5 bases unmatched. The CDR3 loop spans 15 amino acids. CDR1 and CDR2 (germline): LGHNT, FRNRAP. For the CDR3, the DNA is TGTGCTAGTGGTTTGGGGACAGGGGAGGACCAGCCCCAGCATTTT. It specifies CASGLGTGEDQPQHF.

This chain connects TRBV18 to TRBJ2-3, with a tentative D call TRBD2 (6 bases). Deletions cut 8 bases from V and 3 bases from J, with 9 bases between. This CDR3 region has 12 residues. The germline V gene has CDR1 KGHSH and CDR2 LQKENI. Here the CDR3 reads CASTGSTDTQYF. The DNA of the CDR3 is TGTGCCAGCACCGGGAGTACAGATACGCAGTATTTT.

The chain uses TRBV6-6 and TRBJ2-3; no firm D call. CDR3 length: 18 residues. V shed 5 bases and J shed 2 bases, with 23 bases lying between them. Germline V gene lookup returns CDR1 MNHNY and CDR2 SVGAGI (reference sequence). CDR3 coding DNA: TGTGCCAGCAGTCCGAGGTTCCGCATTCCGCTCCTCACAGATACGCAGTATTTT. It yields the protein CASSPRFRIPLLTDTQYF.

J is TRBJ2-3 and V is TRBV6-5, with 8 bases identical to TRBD2. V was pared by 0 bases and J by 5 bases, with 7 bases of the junction left unmatched. The CDR3 has 16 residues. Looked up from germline, CDR1 is MNHEY and CDR2 is SVGAGI. The CDR3 DNA reads as TGTGCCAGCAGTTACTCCAGCGGGGGCCTTGGAGATACGCAGTATTTT. Translation: CASSYSSGGLGDTQYF.

V is TRBV3-1 (or the pseudogene TRBV3-2) and J is TRBJ2-1; 9 bases match TRBD2. The CDR3 totals 18 residues. Germline CDR1 LGHDT, CDR2 YNNKEL (reference sequence). V was pared by 0 bases and J by 9 bases, with 15 bases of the junction left unmatched. CDR3 in DNA: TGTGCCAGCAGCCAAGATCGGCGGGGGGGACTAGCCCCCGGTGAGCAGTTCTTC. This sequence encodes CASSQDRRGGLAPGEQFF.